This passage covers 19 T cell receptor beta chains from one sample sequenced in a study of response to subunit inactivated influenza vaccine. TCRdb recomputed calls from the RT-PCR reads with MiXCR, one row per CDR3 protein. The sample records approximately 500,000 distinct CDR3 sequences, roughly 15% being singletons. Sample: PBMCs from blood, taken 11 to 12 days after vaccination. The receptor source for this set is a man aged 50-60 years who received an inactivated influenza vaccine.

This clonotype was found many times. The V call is TRBV28, the J call TRBJ2-7, with D perhaps TRBD1 or TRBD2 (5 bases each). This CDR3 has 15 amino acids. Germline assignment: CDR1 MDHEN and CDR2 SYDVKM. The V and J ends lost 5 bases and 0 bases respectively, with 14 bases between them. This CDR3 reads CASSVGTVSSYEQYF. As DNA, the CDR3 is TGTGCCAGCAGTGTCGGGACGGTAAGCTCCTACGAGCAGTACTTC.

This chain links TRBV15 with TRBJ2-7, with 9 bases identical to TRBD2. The V and J ends lost 4 bases and 6 bases, in that order; junction bases with no gene match: 4. Germline CDR1 is LNHNV and CDR2 is YYDKDF (reference sequence). This CDR3 has 13 residues. The CDR3 bases are TGTGCCACCAGCACAGGGACTAGCCCCGAGCAGTACTTC. The encoded protein is CATSTGTSPEQYF. The full variable domain, completed using reference TRBV15 and TRBJ2-7, is DAMVIQNPRYQVTQFGKPVTLSCSQTLNHNVMYWYQQKSSQAPKLLFHYYDKDFNNEADTPDNFQSRRPNTSFCFLDIRSPGLGDTAMYLCATSTGTSPEQYFGPGTRLTVT.

The chain employs TRBV10-1 and TRBJ1-1; 9 bases agree with TRBD1. Trimming cost V 4 bases and J 1 base; bases outside gene matches: 10. The CDR3 contains 17 residues. Germline CDR1 and CDR2: WNHNN and SYGVQD (reference sequence). The CDR3 sequence is CASSVGTGRPQNTEAFF. The CDR3, as DNA: TGCGCCAGCAGTGTGGGGACAGGGAGACCCCAGAACACTGAAGCTTTCTTT.

This clonotype was detected only a few times. This chain joins TRBV20-1 and TRBJ2-7, with unresolved D. The CDR3 is 12 amino acids. CDR1 and CDR2 (germline): DFQATT, SNEGSKA (reference sequence). V gave up 3 bases and J gave up 0 bases, with 6 bases separating them. This chain's CDR3 is CSASWDSYEQYF. As DNA, the CDR3 is TGCAGTGCTAGCTGGGACTCCTACGAGCAGTACTTC.

The chain uses TRBV6-5 and TRBJ2-1; 10 bases are a match to TRBD2. The CDR3 is 16 residues long. The trim removed 2 bases at V and 7 bases at J, leaving 8 bases unmatched. Germline V CDR1 and CDR2: MNHEY, SVGAGI. The chain's CDR3 is CASSYQRGGLRNEQFF. The CDR3 nucleotides are TGTGCCAGCAGTTACCAGCGGGGGGGCTTAAGAAATGAGCAGTTCTTC.

This clonotype came up many times. V gene TRBV7-2 combines with J gene TRBJ2-1; D might be TRBD2 (6 bases). In germline, CDR1 is SGHTA, CDR2 FQGNSA. This CDR3 is 16 amino acids long. V was pared by 5 bases and J by 0 bases, with 14 bases between. CDR3 region: CASSAGWAYSYNEQFF. CDR3 in DNA: TGTGCCAGCAGCGCGGGGTGGGCCTACTCCTACAATGAGCAGTTCTTC.

This clonotype appeared a few times. This chain uses TRBV12-5 with TRBJ2-1, with 11 bases lining up with TRBD2. The CDR3 extends over 13 amino acids. The V and J ends lost 7 bases and 10 bases, in that order; junction bases with no gene match: 6. Germline-derived CDR1 and CDR2 are LGHNT and FRNRAP. The CDR3 DNA sequence: TGTGCTAGTGTGCTAGCGGGAGGCAACGAGCAGTTCTTC. This encodes CASVLAGGNEQFF.

This clonotype has only a few counts. The chain combines TRBV3-1 with TRBJ2-2, with D uncertain. The germline gives CDR1 LGHDT, CDR2 YNNKEL (reference sequence). Trimming removed 6 bases at V and 1 base at J, with 12 bases between. The CDR3 length is 15 residues. CDR3 sequence: CASRHDWENTGELFF. Written as DNA, the CDR3 is TGTGCCAGCAGACACGACTGGGAGAACACCGGGGAGCTGTTTTTT.

J is TRBJ1-4 and V is TRBV7-2; 7 bases are a match to TRBD1. CDR3 size: 15 residues. CDR1 SGHTA and CDR2 FQGNSA come from the germline V gene. V shed 1 base, J shed 1 base, and the junction held 0 bases outside the gene matches. The chain's CDR3 is CASSLGDRTNEKLFF. The CDR3 coding sequence is TGTGCCAGCAGCTTAGGGGACAGAACTAATGAAAAACTGTTTTTT. Drawing the rest from reference TRBV7-2 and TRBJ1-4, the complete variable domain is GAGVSQSPSNKVTEKGKDVELRCDPISGHTALYWYRQSLGQGLEFLIYFQGNSAPDKSGLPSDRFSAERTGGSVSTLTIQRTQQEDSAVYLCASSLGDRTNEKLFFGSGTQLSVL.

The chain combines TRBV10-3 with TRBJ2-5; D remains ambiguous. The CDR3 runs 14 residues. Germline CDR1 is ENHRY and CDR2 is SYGVKD. The germline V and J ends were trimmed by 4 bases and 1 base, with 10 bases remaining between them. CDR3 DNA sequence: TGTGCCATCAGTGCAGCGCGGACCCAAGAGACCCAGTACTTC. This codes for CAISAARTQETQYF.

The chain combines TRBV5-1 with TRBJ2-1; a weak D match, TRBD1 (5 bases). The CDR3 has 16 amino acids. Trimming took 1 base from V and 0 from J, leaving 11 bases between them. Germline loops: CDR1 SGHRS, CDR2 YFSETQ. The CDR3 spells CASSLSGHSSYNEQFF. The CDR3 DNA follows: TGCGCCAGCAGCTTGTCTGGACACAGCTCCTACAATGAGCAGTTCTTC.

CDR3 bases: TGTGCCAGCAGCTTGGGGCAGGGGGCGGGCGAGCAGTACTTC. Amino acids: CASSLGQGAGEQYF. V gene TRBV7-9 combines with J gene TRBJ2-7; 8 bases are a match to TRBD1. Per the germline V gene, CDR1 is SEHNR and CDR2 is FQNEAQ (reference sequence). Trimming removed 3 bases from V and 6 bases from J; junction bases left unmatched: 7. The CDR3 consists of 14 residues.

The table lists this clonotype with a count of one. The V and J genes are TRBV13 and TRBJ2-3; D possibly corresponds to TRBD2 (6 bases). There are 15 residues in the CDR3. Germline-derived CDR1 and CDR2 are PRHDT and FYEKMQ (reference sequence). The CDR3 DNA reads as TGTTCCCGTGGCGGGACCTTTACACGGCCAGATACGCAGTATTTT. This translates into CSRGGTFTRPDTQYF.

V usage is TRBV5-1 and J usage is TRBJ2-7; the match to TRBD2 covers 10 bases. Losses at the gene ends were 5 bases for V and 1 base for J; bases not matched to a gene: 3. This CDR3 has 14 amino acids. Germline V gives CDR1 SGHRS, CDR2 YFSETQ. CDR3 sequence: CASRSGGGSYEQYF. The CDR3 DNA reads as TGCGCCAGCAGGAGCGGGGGGGGTTCCTACGAGCAGTACTTC.

This sequence joins TRBV5-4 and TRBJ1-6; a weak D match, TRBD1 (6 bases). CDR1 SGHNT and CDR2 YYREEE come from the germline V gene (reference sequence). V was cut by 5 bases and J by 4 bases, with 10 bases left in between. This CDR3 is built from 14 residues. This chain's CDR3 is CASSSQGYNSPLHF. For the CDR3, the DNA is TGTGCCAGCAGTTCTCAGGGGTATAATTCACCCCTCCACTTT.

The chain carries TRBV5-1 and TRBJ2-5; TRBD1 aligns across 9 bases. The CDR3 loop spans 13 amino acids. V was pared by 3 bases and J by 5 bases, with 2 bases of the junction left unmatched. CDR1 and CDR2 from the germline V gene are SGHRS and YFSETQ. CDR3 in DNA: TGCGCCAGCAGCTGGACAGGGGCTGAGACCCAGTACTTC. This gives the protein CASSWTGAETQYF.

This clonotype appeared a few times. The chain combines TRBV11-2 with TRBJ2-4; 10 bases align to TRBD2. This CDR3 region has 17 residues. V dropped 3 bases and J dropped 0; count of bases not matched to a gene: 5. CDR1 SGHAT and CDR2 FQNNGV come from the germline V gene. The CDR3 DNA sequence: TGTGCCAGCAGCTTCACTAGCGGGGACCTAGCCAAAAACATTCAGTACTTC. Its translation: CASSFTSGDLAKNIQYF.

CDR3 nucleotide sequence: TGTGCCAGCAGATGGGAGGGGGGGCCGGAGACCCAGTACTTC. The encoded protein is CASRWEGGPETQYF. This chain joins TRBV11-2 and TRBJ2-5; D is perhaps TRBD2 (7 bases). Germline V lookup: CDR1 SGHAT, CDR2 FQNNGV. CDR3 length: 14 residues. V was trimmed by 6 bases and J by 5 bases, leaving 16 bases between them.

The chain carries TRBV6-2 or TRBV6-3 and TRBJ2-3, with TRBD1 identical over 7 bases. Unmatched junction bases numbered 10, after V lost 6 bases and J lost 4 bases. Germline V gives CDR1 MNHEY, CDR2 SVGEGT. This CDR3 contains 15 residues. CDR3 nucleotides: TGTGCCAGCAGAAACAGGGGATCGGTGGCAGATACGCAGTATTTT. The encoded protein is CASRNRGSVADTQYF.